The 21 T cell receptor beta chains below were found in one sample sequenced in a study of blood T cell repertoires in COVID-19. The protocol was immunoSEQ multiplex PCR, while the TCRdb copy is restricted to in-frame clones and leaves out a portion. Here the sample spans some 280,000 clones, roughly 90% being singletons. Sequencing was performed on peripheral blood. The receptors here all came from an older woman with acute or convalescent COVID-19.

The rearrangement joins TRBV7-8 to TRBJ2-1; possible D gene TRBD1, 6 bases. V was trimmed by 5 bases and J by 6 bases, leaving 11 bases between them. The CDR3 is 13 amino acids. Germline values: CDR1 SGHVS, CDR2 FQNEAQ. The CDR3 protein is CASSPRGGNEQFF. The CDR3 nucleotides read TGTGCCAGCAGCCCCCGAGGGGGCAATGAGCAGTTCTTC.

The sample holds a few counts of this clone. Other DNA sequences from this sample encode an identical CDR3 as well. The rearrangement uses TRBV2 and TRBJ1-3; 8 nucleotides match TRBD1. The V gene's germline CDR1 is SNHLY and CDR2 FYNNEI. The CDR3 has 16 amino acids. The V segment lost 1 base and the J segment 0 bases; nucleotides outside the gene matches: 2. The CDR3 loop reads CASSEGTGNSGNTIYF. Written as DNA, the CDR3 is TGTGCCAGCAGTGAAGGGACAGGGAACTCTGGAAACACCATATATTTT.

This sequence joins TRBV3-1 (or the pseudogene TRBV3-2) and TRBJ2-7, with 8 nucleotides matching TRBD1. CDR1 is LGHDT, CDR2 YNNKEL, per germline (reference sequence). The junction had 5 bases not matched to a gene; V was cut back by 0 bases and J by 13 bases. The CDR3 covers 12 residues. The CDR3 bases are TGTGCCAGCAGCCAAGAAACAGGGGGATGTTACTTC. Translating gives CASSQETGGCYF.

In this sample, this clone turned up a few times. Distinct nucleotide sequences in the sample also encode this CDR3. The chain is built from TRBV29-1 and TRBJ2-7, with 7 nucleotides matching TRBD2. The CDR3 contains 14 residues. The V gene end was trimmed by 4 bases and the J gene end by 4 bases; junction bases not matched to a gene: 10. The germline gives CDR1 SQVTM, CDR2 ANQGSEA. CDR3 bases: TGCAGCGTTGGGGGAGCGGGATTGGGGTACGAGCAGTACTTC. The encoded protein is CSVGGAGLGYEQYF.

V gene TRBV4-1 combines with J gene TRBJ1-5; no firm D call. Trimming pared 0 bases from V and 6 bases from J, leaving 6 bases between. The CDR3 totals 13 residues. Germline assignment: CDR1 MGHRA and CDR2 YSYEKL. In nucleotides, the CDR3 is TGCGCCAGCAGCCAAGAAGAGGGTCAGCCCCAGCATTTT. This gives the protein CASSQEEGQPQHF.

V is TRBV27 and J is TRBJ2-1, with D possibly being TRBD2 (5 bases). This CDR3 contains 12 residues. The ends were cut back, 10 bases at V and 9 bases at J, with 16 bases in the middle. The germline gives CDR1 MNHEY, CDR2 SMNVEV (reference sequence). The CDR3 bases are TGTGCCACTTCGGCTCTCCGGGGTGAGCAGTTCTTC. Translating gives CATSALRGEQFF.

The chain joins TRBV6-5 to TRBJ1-6, with 9 positions matching TRBD1. The CDR3 covers 14 residues. Trimming at V came to 8 bases and at J to 9 bases, leaving 8 bases not matched to a gene. CDR1 is MNHEY, CDR2 SVGAGI, per germline. The CDR3 DNA follows: TGTGCCAGCGGGTGGGACAGGGTAGTTTCACCCCTCCACTTT. It translates to CASGWDRVVSPLHF.

This CDR3 is CAISYRTSETQYF. The DNA for the CDR3 is TGTGCCATCAGTTACAGAACCTCAGAGACCCAGTACTTC. This sequence joins TRBV10-3 and TRBJ2-5; D remains ambiguous. Germline CDR1 reads ENHRY; CDR2 reads SYGVKD. This CDR3 spans 13 amino acids. V lost 5 bases, J lost 4 bases, and 11 bases lay in between.

This clone was detected once. The V gene is TRBV19, the J gene TRBJ2-2; D gene uncertain. The V gene lost 7 bases and the J gene lost 3 bases, with 3 bases spanning the gap. This CDR3 is built from 11 residues. Germline V gene data show CDR1 as LNHDA and CDR2 as SQIVND (reference sequence). The CDR3 here is CASTHTGELFF. In nucleotides, the CDR3 is TGTGCCAGTACTCACACCGGGGAGCTGTTTTTT.

The gene calls are TRBV7-9 and TRBJ2-2; 7 bases fit TRBD1. The CDR3 contains 15 residues. Germline CDR1 and CDR2: SEHNR and FQNEAQ (reference sequence). V shed 5 bases, J shed 3 bases, and the junction held 6 bases outside the gene matches. DNA of the CDR3: TGTGCCAGCAGCCCCCCAGGGGGTTACACCGGGGAGCTGTTTTTT. Its translation is CASSPPGGYTGELFF.

This chain connects TRBV4-3 to TRBJ1-2, with no clear D. Trimming left V 0 bases short and J 7 bases short, with 12 bases between. This CDR3 spans 14 amino acids. The germline CDR1 and CDR2 sequences are LGHNA and YSLEER. DNA for the CDR3: TGCGCCAGCAGCCAAGATCGCCCGGGATTTGGCTACACCTTC. Translated: CASSQDRPGFGYTF.

V and J are TRBV19 and TRBJ2-1; 11 nucleotides match TRBD1. The V gene's germline CDR1 is LNHDA and CDR2 SQIVND (reference sequence). The V segment lost 3 bases and the J segment 4 bases; nucleotides outside the gene matches: 5. The CDR3 extends over 16 amino acids. The CDR3 sequence is CASSMSGTGGYNEQFF. CDR3 bases: TGTGCCAGTAGTATGTCTGGGACAGGGGGTTACAATGAGCAGTTCTTC. Based on the CDR3 plus reference TRBV19 and TRBJ2-1, the full variable domain is DGGITQSPKYLFRKEGQNVTLSCEQNLNHDAMYWYRQDPGQGLRLIYYSQIVNDFQKGDIAEGYSVSREKKESFPLTVTSAQKNPTAFYLCASSMSGTGGYNEQFFGPGTRLTVL.

This chain links TRBV20-1 with TRBJ1-5; 9 bases match TRBD1. This CDR3 spans 15 amino acids. Germline V CDR1 and CDR2: DFQATT, SNEGSKA (reference sequence). The junction had 7 bases not matched to a gene; V was cut back by 3 bases and J by 4 bases. The CDR3 sequence: CSASQGTGRNQPQHF. The CDR3 bases are TGCAGTGCTAGTCAAGGGACAGGGAGAAATCAGCCCCAGCATTTT.

This clone was detected only a few times. The J gene is TRBJ2-1, the V gene TRBV18, with 9 bases aligning to TRBD1. The CDR3 is 17 residues long. CDR1 is KGHSH and CDR2 is LQKENI in the germline V gene. V trimming: 1 base; J trimming: 4 bases; junction bases outside the gene matches: 8. The CDR3 nucleotides are TGTGCCAGCTCACCACAGACAGGGGGTCAGCTTTACAATGAGCAGTTCTTC. This sequence encodes CASSPQTGGQLYNEQFF. The full variable domain, rest sourced from reference TRBV18 and TRBJ2-1, is NAGVMQNPRHLVRRRGQEARLRCSPMKGHSHVYWYRQLPEEGLKFMVYLQKENIIDESGMPKERFSAEFPKEGPSILRIQQVVRGDSAAYFCASSPQTGGQLYNEQFFGPGTRLTVL.

The J gene is TRBJ1-2, the V gene TRBV2, with TRBD1 identical over 7 bases. V was clipped by 7 bases and J by 10 bases; unmatched bases: 15. Germline CDR1 SNHLY, CDR2 FYNNEI. The CDR3 sequence is 14 residues long. The CDR3 sequence: CASTVIPGQSAYTF. The CDR3 bases are TGTGCCAGCACCGTAATTCCGGGACAGTCTGCCTACACCTTC.

This chain joins TRBV25-1 and TRBJ2-7, with 7 bases aligning to TRBD1. The CDR3 is 15 residues long. Trimming removed 3 bases from V and 4 bases from J; junction bases left unmatched: 9. The germline gives CDR1 MGHDK, CDR2 SYGVNS. CDR3 protein: CASSEVAGGGYEQYF. CDR3 coding DNA: TGTGCCAGCAGTGAGGTGGCAGGGGGTGGGTACGAGCAGTACTTC.

The chain has TRBV4-1 and TRBJ1-6; D not certain. CDR3 length equals 15 residues. Germline values: CDR1 MGHRA, CDR2 YSYEKL. The V end lost 0 bases, the J end lost 7 bases, and 10 bases lay between the germline ends. The CDR3 region has the DNA TGCGCCAGCAGCCAAGAGGGCAGTGGGAATTCACCCCTCCACTTT. Translating gives CASSQEGSGNSPLHF.

This clone appeared a few times. This chain uses TRBV5-1 with TRBJ2-7; 12 bases match TRBD2. The CDR3 sequence is 16 residues long. V was pared by 1 base and J by 7 bases, with 9 bases of the junction left unmatched. CDR1 and CDR2 from the germline V gene are SGHRS and YFSETQ. The CDR3 DNA is TGCGCCAGCAGCTTGTCCCTAGCGGGGGGGCCTAGGGAGCAGTACTTC. Its protein is CASSLSLAGGPREQYF.

The DNA for the CDR3 is TGTGCCAGCAGCTTAATGGACATCCAGAACACTGAAGCTTTCTTT. Translating it yields CASSLMDIQNTEAFF. This chain uses TRBV7-3 with TRBJ1-1; TRBD1 might be the D (5 bases). V gave up 1 base and J gave up 1 base, with 10 bases separating them. Per the germline V gene, CDR1 is SGHTA and CDR2 is FQGTGA. The CDR3 has 15 residues.

J is TRBJ1-5 and V is TRBV6-5; D gene unclear. V lost 5 bases and J lost 5, with 16 bases in between. The germline V gene encodes CDR1 MNHEY and CDR2 SVGAGI. The CDR3 loop spans 15 amino acids. The CDR3 DNA is TGTGCCAGCAGTCTTGCAGGAACCAGTGATCAGCCCCAGCATTTT. Translating gives CASSLAGTSDQPQHF.

The V and J genes are TRBV24-1 and TRBJ2-3; 10 bases fit TRBD1. V was clipped by 2 bases and J by 4 bases; unmatched bases: 11. The length of the CDR3 is 18 residues. Germline V CDR1 and CDR2: KGHDR, SFDVKD. CDR3 DNA: TGTGCCACCAGTGATTCCTGGCCTCAGACAGGGGGCGCAGATACGCAGTATTTT. Protein product: CATSDSWPQTGGADTQYF.